This is a list of T cell receptor beta chains from one sample in a study of T cell changes during pregnancy in multiple sclerosis. Data came from immunoSEQ multiplex PCR; TCRdb stores just in-frame clones and leaves some out. Among roughly 41,000 clones listed, roughly nine tenths were seen once. The sequencing here drew on CD8+ T cells from peripheral blood mononuclear cells, taken in the third trimester of pregnancy. These receptors originate from a female donor with multiple sclerosis, enrolled in a pregnancy study. Each CDR3 is given with its conserved first and last residue. The D gene is left open where the match is weak. The size entry is marked missing in some rows and otherwise reads once, few, many or a size class.

size | J | D | V | DNA | CDR3
- | TRBJ1-6 | TRBD1 | TRBV2 | TGTGCCGTGCGACAGGGGTGGAATTCACCCCTCCACTTT | CAVRQGWNSPLHF
- | TRBJ2-7 | - | TRBV6-5 | TGTGCCAGCAGTTACTACAGGGACTACGAGCAGTACTTC | CASSYYRDYEQYF
- | TRBJ2-3 | TRBD1 | TRBV5-1 | TGCGCCAGCAGCTCTGGACAGGGGGGCACAGATACGCAGTATTTT | CASSSGQGGTDTQYF
- | TRBJ2-1 | - | TRBV9 | TGTGCCAGCAGCCCTCAGGGTAACAATGAGCAGTTCTTC | CASSPQGNNEQFF
- | TRBJ1-2 | - | TRBV7-9 | TGTGCCAGCAGCCCGGTGAGATTAGGGGCGGACTATGGCTACACCTTC | CASSPVRLGADYGYTF
- | TRBJ2-7 | - | TRBV7-2 | TGTGCCAGCGCCCGAGAGAACTCCTACGAGCAGTACTTC | CASARENSYEQYF
- | TRBJ2-1 | TRBD1 | TRBV5-5 | TGTGCCAGCAGCTTGGCGGGACAGGGCAACAATGAGCAGTTCTTC | CASSLAGQGNNEQFF
few | TRBJ2-2 | - | TRBV7-9 | TGTGCCAGCAGCTTCCACAGCGGCAGGTTAGCAGGGGAGCTGTTTTTT | CASSFHSGRLAGELFF
- | TRBJ1-2 | - | TRBV4-3 | TGCGCCAGCAGCCAAGATTGGGGAAAAGCGGGGATCTACTATGGCTACACCTTC | CASSQDWGKAGIYYGYTF
- | TRBJ2-2 | - | TRBV27 | TGTGCCAGCAGTTTATCGGTCGACAGAAACACCGGGGAGCTGTTTTTT | CASSLSVDRNTGELFF